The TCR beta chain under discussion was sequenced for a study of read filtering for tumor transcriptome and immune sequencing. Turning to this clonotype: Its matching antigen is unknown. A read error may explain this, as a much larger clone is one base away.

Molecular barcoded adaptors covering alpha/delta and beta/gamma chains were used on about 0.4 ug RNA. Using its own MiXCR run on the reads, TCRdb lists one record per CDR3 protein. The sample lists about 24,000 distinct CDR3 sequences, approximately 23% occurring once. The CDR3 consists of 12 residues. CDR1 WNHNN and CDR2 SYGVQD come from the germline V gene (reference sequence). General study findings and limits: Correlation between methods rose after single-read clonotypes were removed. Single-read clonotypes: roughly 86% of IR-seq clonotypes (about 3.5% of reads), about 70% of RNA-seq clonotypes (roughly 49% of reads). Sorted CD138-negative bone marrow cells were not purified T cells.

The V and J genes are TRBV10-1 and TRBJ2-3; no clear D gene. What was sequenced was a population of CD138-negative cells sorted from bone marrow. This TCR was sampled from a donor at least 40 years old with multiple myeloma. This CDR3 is CASSRDTDAQYF. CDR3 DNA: TGCGCCAGCAGTAGGGATACAGATGCGCAGTATTTT.